Following are 17 T cell receptor beta chains from one sample sequenced in a study of metastatic and nonmetastatic thyroid tumors. TCRdb recomputed clones from the PCR reads via MiXCR. Of about 28,000 clones in the sample, 20% to 25% are singletons; the top ten hold approximately 40%. Ahead of thyroid surgery, no patient had received treatment of any kind. The sequenced sample was blood. The receptors here all came from a female donor with papillary thyroid cancer or a benign thyroid nodule (not recorded which). Some clones in this sample may be carry-over from other donors' samples.

This clone was seen only a few times. One junction end disagrees with the germline gene, perhaps due to a read error. The V gene is TRBV12-3 or TRBV12-4, the J gene TRBJ1-2; D uncertain. The CDR3 contains 14 residues. CDR3 sequence: CASSLGGGNYCYTF. The CDR3 nucleotides read TGTGCCAGCAGTTTAGGTGGCGGCAACTATTGCTACACCTTC.

This clone showed up many times. The V and J genes are TRBV7-8 and TRBJ2-1, with 14 bases identical to TRBD2. Unmatched junction bases numbered 4, after V lost 5 bases and J lost 7 bases. Germline CDR1 is SGHVS and CDR2 is FQNEAQ. This CDR3 region has 15 residues. CDR3 residues: CASSGGLAGDNEQFF. CDR3 DNA: TGTGCCAGCAGCGGGGGACTAGCGGGGGATAATGAGCAGTTCTTC.

The chain is built from TRBV11-2 and TRBJ2-1, with TRBD2 matching over 7 bases. J lost 5 bases, V lost 5 bases, and 12 bases had no gene match. The CDR3 sequence is 16 residues long. Germline values: CDR1 SGHAT, CDR2 FQNNGV. The CDR3 reads CASSIFAAGRDNEQFF. CDR3 in DNA: TGTGCCAGCAGCATTTTCGCCGCAGGGAGGGACAATGAGCAGTTCTTC.

This clone was found many times. The gene calls are TRBV27 and TRBJ1-1, with 10 bases lining up with TRBD1. V gave up 4 bases and J gave up 4 bases; unmatched junction bases: 6. The CDR3 runs to 15 residues. CDR1 and CDR2 from the germline V gene are MNHEY and SMNVEV (reference sequence). The CDR3 coding sequence is TGTGCCAGCAGTTCAGGGACAGGGGTTGCCACTGAAGCTTTCTTT. Protein: CASSSGTGVATEAFF.

There are a few counts of this clone. This chain joins TRBV7-8 and TRBJ1-2, with D unclear. This CDR3 has 16 residues. Trimming stripped 4 bases from V and 0 bases from J, with 15 bases between. Germline loops: CDR1 SGHVS, CDR2 FQNEAQ. This CDR3 reads CASSSISAAPNYGYTF. CDR3 nucleotides: TGTGCCAGCAGCTCTATCTCAGCCGCGCCTAACTATGGCTACACCTTC.

This clone was recorded many times. This sequence joins TRBV5-1 and TRBJ1-5, with 7 positions matching TRBD1. The CDR3 has 16 amino acids. From germline, CDR1 is SGHRS and CDR2 YFSETQ. J lost 7 bases, V lost 0 bases, and 10 bases had no gene match. In nucleotides, the CDR3 is TGCGCCAGCAGCTTGGGGGACCGACAGGGAGGACAGCCCCAGCATTTT. Residues: CASSLGDRQGGQPQHF.

This clone showed up just a few times. This sequence joins TRBV6-5 and TRBJ1-2; 7 positions agree with TRBD1. After removal of 1 base from V and 4 bases from J, the junction contained 9 bases not matched to a gene. CDR3 size: 16 residues. Germline CDR1 MNHEY, CDR2 SVGAGI. The DNA of the CDR3 is TGTGCCAGCAGTTACTACCGAACAGGGGAGGTCTATGGCTACACCTTC. Its protein product is CASSYYRTGEVYGYTF.

The CDR3 region is CASSQEHRGRPNEKLFF. For the CDR3, the DNA is TGTGCCAGCAGCCAAGAGCACAGGGGGAGGCCTAATGAAAAACTGTTTTTT. The rearrangement links TRBV3-1 to TRBJ1-4; TRBD1 matches 8 bases. V dropped 0 bases and J dropped 3; count of bases not matched to a gene: 6. CDR1 and CDR2 from the germline V gene are LGHDT and YNNKEL (reference sequence). This CDR3 is 17 amino acids long. Combining the CDR3 with reference TRBV3-1 and TRBJ1-4 gives the whole variable domain DTAVSQTPKYLVTQMGNDKSIKCEQNLGHDTMYWYKQDSKKFLKIMFSYNNKELIINETVPNRFSPKSPDKAHLNLHINSLELGDSAVYFCASSQEHRGRPNEKLFFGSGTQLSVL.

There are a few counts of this clone. The rearrangement links TRBV5-1 to TRBJ2-3; D possibly corresponds to TRBD2 (7 bases). Germline CDR1 and CDR2: SGHRS and YFSETQ. V lost 7 bases and J 3 bases, leaving 21 bases between the germline ends. This CDR3 has 16 amino acids. CDR3 amino acids: CASANRRGGVTDTQYF. The CDR3 DNA reads TGCGCCAGCGCAAACCGGAGGGGGGGCGTGACAGATACGCAGTATTTT. The whole variable domain, filled in from reference TRBV5-1 and TRBJ2-3, reads KAGVTQTPRYLIKTRGQQVTLSCSPISGHRSVSWYQQTPGQGLQFLFEYFSETQRNKGNFPGRFSGRQFSNSRSEMNVSTLELGDSALYLCASANRRGGVTDTQYFGPGTRLTVL.

This clone appeared many times. The gene calls are TRBV10-3 and TRBJ2-1, with 8 bases that match TRBD1. Germline-derived CDR1 and CDR2 are ENHRY and SYGVKD. Trimming took 6 bases from V and 3 from J; bases not matched to a gene: 1. The CDR3 loop spans 13 amino acids. CDR3: CAISGQGYNEQFF. The CDR3 DNA reads as TGTGCCATCAGCGGACAGGGCTACAATGAGCAGTTCTTC.

The CDR3 DNA reads as TGCGCCAGCCAGGACACCGGCTCCTACGAGCAGTACTTC. This sequence encodes CASQDTGSYEQYF. The rearrangement links TRBV10-2 to TRBJ2-7; D is possibly TRBD1 (5 bases). This CDR3 has 13 amino acids. Germline lookup yields CDR1 WSHSY and CDR2 SAAADI. The ends were cut back, 8 bases at V and 0 bases at J, with 11 bases in the middle.

This chain joins TRBV24-1 and TRBJ2-2; TRBD1 aligns across 8 bases. CDR1 and CDR2 (germline): KGHDR, SFDVKD. The ends lost 3 bases at V and 1 base at J; junction bases unmatched: 9. This CDR3 has 18 residues. This CDR3 is CATSDLAGTGENTGELFF. As DNA, the CDR3 is TGTGCCACCAGTGATCTTGCCGGGACAGGAGAGAACACCGGGGAGCTGTTTTTT.

This clone rates as medium-sized. The genes are TRBV12-3 or TRBV12-4 and TRBJ1-6; TRBD1 matches at 7 bases. The CDR3 is made up of 14 amino acids. Trimming cost V 6 bases and J 4 bases; bases outside gene matches: 3. The CDR3 nucleotides read TGTGCCAGCAGAGAGACAGGGTATAATTCACCCCTCCACTTT. It yields the protein CASRETGYNSPLHF.

This clone was counted at least ten times. This sequence joins TRBV6-1 and TRBJ1-2, with D perhaps TRBD1 (6 bases). This CDR3 comprises 13 residues. Germline assignment: CDR1 MNHNS and CDR2 SASEGT. Trimming removed 2 bases from V and 9 bases from J, with 13 bases in between. In DNA form, the CDR3 reads TGTGCCAGCAGTGAATCCCCAACAGGGAGCTACACCTTC. Its translation is CASSESPTGSYTF.

This clone was seen a few times. A much larger clone lies one base from this, so it may be a read error. Different DNA sequences within this sample yield the same CDR3. The rearrangement joins TRBV5-6 to TRBJ2-3; D is perhaps TRBD2 (6 bases). The CDR3 runs 15 residues. In germline, CDR1 is SGHDT, CDR2 YYEEEE. The CDR3 reads CASSALTRDSDTQYF. CDR3 coding DNA: TGTGCCAGCAGCGCCTTAACTAGGGACTCAGATACGCAGTACTTT.

This clone occurred many times. The chain is built from TRBV20-1 and TRBJ2-3; tentative D call: TRBD2 (5 bases). Germline CDR1 DFQATT, CDR2 SNEGSKA (reference sequence). V lost 0 bases, J lost 0 bases, and 13 bases lay in between. This CDR3 comprises 16 residues. The CDR3 coding sequence is TGCAGTGCTAGAGACCTTCTACGGGGTAGCACAGATACGCAGTATTTT. The encoded protein is CSARDLLRGSTDTQYF.

The V call is TRBV7-9, the J call TRBJ2-7; D gene unclear. Looked up from germline, CDR1 is SEHNR and CDR2 is FQNEAQ (reference sequence). This CDR3 region has 14 residues. The germline V and J ends were trimmed by 6 bases and 2 bases, with 14 bases remaining between them. The CDR3 region has the DNA TGTGCCAGCAGTCTTAGGACCCAGGCCTACGAGCAGTACTTC. Its protein product is CASSLRTQAYEQYF.